This T cell receptor (beta chain) was recorded in a study of shared clonotypes between healthy human individuals. As concerns this clone: Its antigen remains unknown.

Study-wide results and caveats: Clonotypes that were shared across a handful of donors made up around 5.5% of naive CD4 clonotypes.

Looked up from germline, CDR1 is MNHEY and CDR2 is SMNVEV (reference sequence). Trimming cost V 3 bases and J 5 bases, with 11 bases left between them. The CDR3 is 14 residues long. Repertoires were generated with immunoSEQ multiplex PCR, while TCRdb's copy carries only in-frame clones and drops some. The sample contains fewer than 1.4 million clones, 70% to 80% of which appear only once. The authors divided CD4+ cells into CD45RA+ naive and CD45RA-negative memory subsets. This clonotype was obtained from a man aged 18 to 29 in good health. Some clones in this sample may be carry-over from other donors' samples. The material sequenced was memory CD4+ T cells from PBMCs. As to subset: CD45RA-negative fraction. The gene calls are TRBV27 and TRBJ1-5, with unresolved D. CDR3 sequence reads: CASSFGRFDQPQHF. As DNA, the CDR3 is TGTGCCAGCAGTTTTGGAAGGTTCGATCAGCCCCAGCATTTT.